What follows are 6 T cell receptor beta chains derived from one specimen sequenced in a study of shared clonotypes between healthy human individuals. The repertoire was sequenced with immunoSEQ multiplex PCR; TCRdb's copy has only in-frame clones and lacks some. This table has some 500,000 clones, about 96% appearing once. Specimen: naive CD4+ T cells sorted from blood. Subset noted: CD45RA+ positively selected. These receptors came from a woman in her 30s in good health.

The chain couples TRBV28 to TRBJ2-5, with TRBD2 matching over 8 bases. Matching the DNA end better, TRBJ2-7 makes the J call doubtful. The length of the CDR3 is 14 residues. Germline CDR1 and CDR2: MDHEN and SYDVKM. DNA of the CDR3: TGTGCCACCGCATACCTCCGGGGGGGGTACGAGCAGTACTTC. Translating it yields CATAYLRGGYEQYF.

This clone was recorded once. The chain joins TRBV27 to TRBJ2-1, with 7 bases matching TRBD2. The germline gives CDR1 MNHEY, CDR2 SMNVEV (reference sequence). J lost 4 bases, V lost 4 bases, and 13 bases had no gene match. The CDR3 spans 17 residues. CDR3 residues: CASSSPPLAVSYNEQFF. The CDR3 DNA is TGTGCCAGCAGTTCACCCCCTCTAGCGGTATCTTACAATGAGCAGTTCTTC.

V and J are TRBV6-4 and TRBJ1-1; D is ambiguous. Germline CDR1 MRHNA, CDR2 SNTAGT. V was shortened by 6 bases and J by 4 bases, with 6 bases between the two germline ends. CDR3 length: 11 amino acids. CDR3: CASRLGTEAFF. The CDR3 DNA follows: TGTGCCAGCAGATTAGGCACTGAAGCTTTCTTT.

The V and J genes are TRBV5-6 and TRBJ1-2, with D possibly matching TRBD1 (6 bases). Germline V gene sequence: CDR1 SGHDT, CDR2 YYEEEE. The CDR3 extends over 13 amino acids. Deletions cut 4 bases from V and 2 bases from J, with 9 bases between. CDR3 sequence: CASSPTGNYGYTF. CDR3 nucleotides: TGTGCCAGCAGCCCCACAGGGAACTATGGCTACACCTTC.

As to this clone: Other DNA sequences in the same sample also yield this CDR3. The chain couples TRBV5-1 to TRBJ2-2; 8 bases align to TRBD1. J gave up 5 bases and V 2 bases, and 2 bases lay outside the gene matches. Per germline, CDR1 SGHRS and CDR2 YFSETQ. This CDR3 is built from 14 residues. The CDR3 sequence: CASSLDRGTGELFF. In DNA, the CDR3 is TGCGCCAGCAGCTTAGACAGGGGAACCGGGGAGCTGTTTTTT. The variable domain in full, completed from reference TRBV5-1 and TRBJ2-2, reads KAGVTQTPRYLIKTRGQQVTLSCSPISGHRSVSWYQQTPGQGLQFLFEYFSETQRNKGNFPGRFSGRQFSNSRSEMNVSTLELGDSALYLCASSLDRGTGELFFGEGSRLTVL.

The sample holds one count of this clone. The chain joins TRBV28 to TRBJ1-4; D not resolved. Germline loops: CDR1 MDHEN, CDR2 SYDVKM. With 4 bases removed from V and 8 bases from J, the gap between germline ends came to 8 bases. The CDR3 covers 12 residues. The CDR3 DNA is TGTGCCAGCAGTTACAGTGGCGAAAAACTGTTTTTT. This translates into CASSYSGEKLFF.